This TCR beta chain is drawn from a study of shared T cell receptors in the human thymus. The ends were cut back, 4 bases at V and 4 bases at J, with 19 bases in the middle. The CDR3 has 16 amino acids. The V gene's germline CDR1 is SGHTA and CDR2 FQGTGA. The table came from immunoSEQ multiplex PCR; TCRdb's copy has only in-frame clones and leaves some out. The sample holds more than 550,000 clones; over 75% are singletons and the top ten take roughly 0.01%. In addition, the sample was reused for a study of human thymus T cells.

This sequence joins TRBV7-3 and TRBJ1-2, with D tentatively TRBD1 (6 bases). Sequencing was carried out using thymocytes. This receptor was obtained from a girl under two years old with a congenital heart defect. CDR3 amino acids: CASSSYRLDRSYGYTF. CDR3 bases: TGTGCCAGCAGCTCTTATCGCCTAGACAGGAGCTATGGCTACACCTTC.